This T cell receptor (beta chain) was identified during a study of monozygotic twins with inflammatory bowel disease. Each TCR library consumed 3,000 to 3,500 ng of total RNA. TCRdb re-called the 5' RACE reads; every CDR3 protein appears as one record, without DNA. Its listing shows approximately 200,000 distinct CDR3 sequences. The sample was blood. This clonotype was sampled from a human donor with ulcerative colitis or Crohn's disease, or a healthy co-twin of an affected twin (not recorded which).

The CDR3 loop reads CASSPQRNIQYF. The chain uses TRBV7-2 and TRBJ2-4. Germline values: CDR1 SGHTA, CDR2 FQGNSA. The CDR3 has 12 amino acids. Full variable domain (outside the CDR3, taken from reference TRBV7-2 and TRBJ2-4): GAGVSQSPSNKVTEKGKDVELRCDPISGHTALYWYRQSLGQGLEFLIYFQGNSAPDKSGLPSDRFSAERTGGSVSTLTIQRTQQEDSAVYLCASSPQRNIQYFGAGTRLSVL.